This T cell receptor (beta chain) was retrieved from a study of cytomegalovirus exposure and HLA in healthy donors. This CDR3 spans 16 amino acids. V gave up 5 bases and J gave up 0 bases; unmatched junction bases: 4. CDR1 and CDR2 from the germline V gene are MDHEN and SYDVKM. PCR primers comprised 60 Vbeta and 13 Jbeta primers. Sequencing used immunoSEQ multiplex PCR; TCRdb keeps in-frame clones, though not all of them. The sample lists some 120,000 clones; around three quarters were seen once. The chain combines TRBV28 with TRBJ2-3; 11 bases align to TRBD2. The sequence was obtained from a young man in good health and CMV-seronegative. Sample: PBMCs. CDR3 residues: CASSGWTSGSTDTQYF. CDR3 DNA sequence: TGTGCCAGCAGTGGATGGACTAGCGGGAGCACAGATACGCAGTATTTT.